These T cell receptor beta chains were read from a single sample in a study of T cells in localized non-small cell lung cancer. The data were produced by immunoSEQ multiplex PCR, yet TCRdb's version contains in-frame clones alone and is incomplete. The sample has about 59,000 clones; 90% to 95% are singletons. The sequences come from peripheral blood, collected before any cancer treatment. The receptors here all came from a man aged 35 to 70 with stage I lung adenocarcinoma. Both conserved end residues are part of each CDR3. D genes are given only for firm matches. Clone size is given for some rows only: seen once, a few or many times, or a class if the clone is expanded.

DNA,CDR3,D,length,V,J,size
TGTGCTAGTGGTTTGGGCGAGACCCAGTACTTC,CASGLGETQYF,NA,11,TRBV12-5,TRBJ2-5,NA
TGTGCCAGTAGTATAACTAGGGGGGGTTCCGGGTTGAGCACTGAAGCTTTCTTT,CASSITRGGSGLSTEAFF,NA,18,TRBV19,TRBJ1-1,medium-sized
TGCGCCAGCAGCCCACCGGGACTAGAAGATACGCAGTATTTT,CASSPPGLEDTQYF,TRBD2,14,TRBV5-1,TRBJ2-3,NA
TGTGCCAGCAGGGAAGGGGTGGGCATTCAGTACTTC,CASREGVGIQYF,NA,12,TRBV6-1,TRBJ2-4,once
TGTGCCAGTAGCGGTGGAAGTGAGCAGTTCTTC,CASSGGSEQFF,NA,11,TRBV19,TRBJ2-1,NA
TGCGCCAGCAGCCAAGAACCCCCGGACAGGGTCTACGAGCAGTACTTC,CASSQEPPDRVYEQYF,TRBD1,16,TRBV4-1,TRBJ2-7,NA
TGTGCCAGTAGTATTACAGGGGTGGGTGATGAGCAGTTCTTC,CASSITGVGDEQFF,TRBD1,14,TRBV19,TRBJ2-1,NA
TGTGCCAGCAGTTTAAGGGGACTAGCGGGAAACGAGCAGTACTTC,CASSLRGLAGNEQYF,TRBD2,15,TRBV27,TRBJ2-7,NA
TGTGCCAGCAAAGGGTCAACAACTAATGAAAAACTGTTTTTT,CASKGSTTNEKLFF,NA,14,TRBV2,TRBJ1-4,NA
TGTGCCAGCAGTGACCGGGACTCCAAAAGCTCCTACGAGCAGTACTTC,CASSDRDSKSSYEQYF,NA,16,TRBV6-1,TRBJ2-7,NA
TGTGCCAGCGCATGGGGGAGTGAATGGGCGGGCACCGGGGAGCTGTTTTTT,CASAWGSEWAGTGELFF,NA,17,TRBV19,TRBJ2-2,NA
TGTGCCAGCAGCTTATATGGGGGACTAGTCACAGCGAACACCGGGGAGCTGTTTTTT,CASSLYGGLVTANTGELFF,TRBD2,19,TRBV7-3,TRBJ2-2,NA
TGTGCCAGCAGTTACGGGGGGACCTACGAGCAGTACTTC,CASSYGGTYEQYF,NA,13,TRBV6-5,TRBJ2-7,NA